This T cell receptor beta chain was captured in a study of cytomegalovirus exposure and HLA in healthy donors (dated by TCRdb to the late 2010s). For the wider study: According to an earlier analysis of around 600 of the donors, some 180 million T cells yielded approximately 120 million unique TCR beta sequences and about 300 Gb of sequence data. Among approximately 370 genotyped donors of the cohort, an average of around 240,000 unique TCR beta nucleotide sequences was sequenced per donor, of which 15% to 20% were non-productive. Five DR-DQ haplotypes were handled as single units for association and clustering, since linkage in the cohort was strong. An early release covering about 600 HLA-typed donors comprised about 300 gigabases of sequencing data and some 79 million unique TCR sequences. Using immunosequencing, the study profiled T cell repertoires from around 680 subjects and related those repertoires to cytomegalovirus serostatus. Alongside the repertoire data, information on donor age, sex, ethnicity and CMV serostatus was compiled. The aim of the study was to test whether cataloging public T cell receptors could identify signatures of past pathogen exposure. Among the approximately 420 genotyped donors, 81% belonged to the genetic ancestry cluster associated with self-reported Caucasian donors. In a later analysis, previously published TCR beta repertoires from fewer than 750 donors were re-analyzed and high-resolution HLA genotyping was added so that TCR occurrence patterns could be studied. Along with the roughly 670-subject first cohort, a separate validation cohort of over a hundred different subjects was used. Rather than drawing on any new phenotypic data, the later analysis identified candidate immune exposures from TCR beta sequences and the way those sequences occurred across donors. High-throughput TCR immunosequencing, statistical association of individual TCRs with disease status, and machine learning were combined to predict cytomegalovirus infection status. Both class I and class II loci were covered by HLA typing, at four-digit resolution. A later genetic analysis took genome-wide SNP genotypes for about 65% of the 666 donors and used that subset as a discovery cohort. Every repertoire in the discovery cohort had been generated on one and the same sequencing platform. Typing coverage differed by locus: A, B, C, DRB1 and DQB1 were typed in about 620-640 donors, DQA1 in about 560, DPA1 in roughly 590, and DPB1 in just under 490. An earlier analysis of roughly 600 of the donors used high-throughput TCR beta sequencing to judge whether each TCR beta V gene segment behaved as functional or pseudogenic. The research as a whole found: Some IMGT-functional V segments, including TRBV6-2 and TRBV6-3, could not be told apart with the 87-base-pair reads, so those segments were excluded. The classifier was reported to diagnose cytomegalovirus status with high specificity and sensitivity in both the original and validation cohorts. A total of 164 TCR beta chains were listed by the study as associated with cytomegalovirus. Only TCR beta chains were sequenced in this cohort, and the absence of alpha or paired-chain data limited detectable features. The presence/absence analyses assumed that sequencing depth was roughly uniform across donors, and that assumption may not be true. The authors suggested that the approach could potentially be generalized to other disease states and immunological phenotypes. Most CMV-associated TCR beta chains appeared to be HLA-restricted in a later analysis, and the HLA associations seemed to be driven largely by CMV exposure. Most TCR sequences were observed very rarely across donors, whereas some public TCRs were present in many individuals. Strong co-occurrence of HLA alleles, especially DR and DQ, made assigning TCR associations to individual alleles difficult. A further reported finding was that TCR beta sequences accurately predicted the HLA-A and HLA-B alleles for most subjects in the first cohort. Because counts were too low, 15 to 20 rarely observed V segments, including chromosome 9 orphons, were left out of the earlier analysis of 587 of the donors. A cluster of highly shared sequence variants was judged likely to be a technical artifact of the sequencing pipeline. A later analysis reported that several top co-occurrence clusters appeared linked to parvovirus B19, influenza, CMV and Epstein-Barr virus. In an earlier analysis of some 550 of the donors, most TCR beta V segments were observed in productive rearrangements about 87% or about 30% of the time, broadly matching IMGT annotations. Specific HLA alleles were associated with roughly 17,000 TCR beta sequences at a false discovery rate of 0.05 in a later analysis. In vitro tests confirmed that a few of the cytomegalovirus-associated TCR beta chains recognize cytomegalovirus antigens. An association between a missense DCLRE1C variant and V-gene and J-gene trimming of TCR beta chains was found in a later genetic analysis and replicated in an independent cohort. A later genetic analysis reported fewer N-insertions in productive TCRs among donors in an Asian-associated ancestry cluster than the roughly 670-donor mean. In a later analysis, HLA-associated TCR beta chains showed more clonal expansion and lower generation probabilities than non-associated chains that were equally common. Correlated functional status among segregating V segments might be attributable to linkage disequilibrium, but an unknown experimental factor could not be ruled out. The only immune exposure information available for the cohort was CMV serostatus. According to a later analysis, TCR association rates differed among HLA loci, with DRB1 alleles showing the most associated TCRs and HLA-C alleles showing the fewest. Because HLA typing was missing for some donors at each locus, association tests included only the typed subset.

This clone appeared once. Its antigen is not yet known. It has no much larger one-base neighbor in the sample; base qualities were not kept. The CDR3 runs 12 amino acids, cysteine and phenylalanine included. Just CDR3 DNA is preserved here, 36 bases in frame from base 1. The germline V gene (reference sequence) gives CDR1 as MNHEY and CDR2 as SMNVEV. V loses 5 bases of germline sequence and J loses 2 bases, and the interval between the two ends is 7 bases. Preparation of the library involved the immunoSEQ multiplex PCR assay. A mixture of 60 forward primers for TCR Vbeta segments and 13 reverse primers for TCR Jbeta segments was used in the multiplex PCR. A multiplex PCR assay on genomic DNA amplified the CDR3 region of rearranged TCR beta genes. On the Illumina HiSeq System, the amplified TCR beta libraries were sequenced as 87-base-pair reads. For the original study's pipeline: A later analysis counted some 80 million unique TCR beta chains across the 666 repertoires, and around 9.9 million of these chains were shared by at least two donors. Raw reads were error-corrected and collapsed into unique sequences by a nearest-neighbor algorithm in which closely related sequences were merged to remove PCR and sequencing errors. CDR3 sequences were aligned to IMGT reference sequences to assign V, D and J gene segments. For a sequence to be retained, at least a six-nucleotide match to both a V gene segment and a J gene segment was required. Rearrangements were called productive when the CDR3 lacked stop codons and stayed in frame with V and J; all others were non-productive. Following IMGT convention, CDR3 was defined as the stretch from the second conserved V-encoded cysteine up to the conserved J-encoded phenylalanine. The earlier analysis of fewer than 700 of the donors excluded sequences that lacked an unambiguous match to a single V gene segment. In an earlier analysis of a few hundred of the donors, V segments were called functional above 56.7% productive rearrangements and were called segregating when the between-donor standard deviation exceeded 5%. A statistical classification framework was developed to diagnose cytomegalovirus status using the catalog of TCR beta chain sequences. V and J gene assignment, in a later analysis, came from comparing TCR nucleotide sequences with IMGT/GENE-DB human TR gene sequences. In a later analysis, CDR3 sequences and most-parsimonious VDJ recombination scenarios were assigned using the TCRdist pipeline. A later analysis defined each TCR beta chain by its CDR3 amino acid sequence plus V-gene family, and excluded reads lacking a unique V-gene family. In a later analysis, a few hundred highly shared, low-generation-probability nucleotide sequences were removed to address suspected cross-contamination and a sequencing artifact. A later analysis calculated a clonal expansion index for each public chain from normalized within-repertoire ranks of inferred template counts. In a later analysis, generation probabilities were computed with a VDJ recombination model fitted to out-of-frame rearrangements, and the resulting probabilities were checked against IGoR. A later analysis scored TCR-TCR, TCR-HLA and TCR-CMV co-occurrence with hypergeometric tests, applying a repertoire-size bias correction to TCR pairs. False discovery rates were estimated in a later analysis by permuting HLA or CMV assignments 20 times. In a later analysis, co-occurring TCRs were grouped with DBSCAN, and TCRdist sequence similarity was added when clustering was performed within HLA-allele-positive subsets. For co-occurrence clustering, repertoires with fewer than 30,000 or more than 120,000 public chains were excluded, along with roughly five repertoires with anomalous nucleotide sharing. The clones in this table, taken by TCRdb from immuneACCESS, are in-frame only. Not every clone is retained; where verified, under half of the shortfall comes from an unresolved V gene, and the cause of the rest is unknown. V and J calls and clone size are given by that table; D and trimming were obtained from the DNA. The sample profile shows fewer than 150,000 clones; around 80% of them were found once. Together, the top ten hold 6.8% of the sample.

The cohort consisted of hundreds of healthy bone marrow donors. At the time of sampling, all cohort members were nominally healthy, though unrecorded immune exposures were likely present. The donor tested CMV seropositive and was one of the 289 seropositive cohort members. Every donor gave a peripheral blood sample, and the peripheral blood mononuclear cells from that sample were used for TCR beta sequencing. The Qiagen DNeasy Blood Extraction Kit was used to extract genomic DNA from the blood cell samples. The sequenced material came from PBMCs. The origin of this receptor is a man aged 40-50 years in good health and CMV-seropositive. The V and J segments used are TRBV27 and TRBJ2-7; TRBD2 could be the D gene, as 5 bases match. The CDR3 has the sequence CASSAGPYEQYF. The nucleotides read TGTGCCAGCAGTGCGGGCCCCTACGAGCAGTACTTC.